The 29 T cell receptor beta chains below come from one sample, sequenced in a study of blood T cell repertoires in COVID-19. The protocol was immunoSEQ multiplex PCR, while the TCRdb copy is restricted to in-frame clones and leaves out a portion. This sample has over 50,000 clones, with roughly 81% found just once. Material: peripheral blood. The receptors were gathered from an elderly man with acute or convalescent COVID-19.

The chain carries TRBV29-1 and TRBJ2-1; maybe TRBD1 (6 bases). Per germline, CDR1 SQVTM and CDR2 ANQGSEA. The V end was cut by 3 bases, the J end by 9 bases, with 12 bases between. This CDR3 has 12 amino acids. In nucleotides, the CDR3 is TGCAGCGTTGACGTGGGCAGGGGTGAGCAGTTCTTC. The encoded protein is CSVDVGRGEQFF.

V is TRBV7-3 and J is TRBJ2-5, with a possible D match to TRBD2 (6 bases). V lost 5 bases and J lost 0, with 10 bases in between. The CDR3 consists of 14 residues. Germline assignment: CDR1 SGHTA and CDR2 FQGTGA. The CDR3 DNA reads as TGTGCCAGCAGCCCAGGAGGGTACCAAGAGACCCAGTACTTC. It translates to CASSPGGYQETQYF.

The chain employs TRBV28 and TRBJ2-1; 10 bases fit TRBD2. The CDR3 length is 15 residues. Germline V gene sequence: CDR1 MDHEN, CDR2 SYDVKM. V lost 2 bases and J lost 7; bases outside the gene matches: 5. CDR3 residues: CASSLILAGENEQFF. CDR3 coding DNA: TGTGCCAGCAGTTTAATCCTAGCGGGAGAAAATGAGCAGTTCTTC.

This clone came up once. This chain links TRBV11-2 with TRBJ2-1; D not certain. The length of the CDR3 is 14 residues. Germline V lookup: CDR1 SGHAT, CDR2 FQNNGV. Between the trimmed V and J ends, which lost 5 bases and 5 bases, there was a span of 13 bases. Here the CDR3 reads CASSRRGHNNEQFF. CDR3 nucleotides: TGTGCCAGCAGCCGCCGTGGGCACAACAATGAGCAGTTCTTC.

This clone was recorded once. This CDR3 reads CASSREGDRGNSPLHF. CDR3 DNA: TGTGCCAGCAGCCGCGAGGGGGACAGGGGAAATTCACCCCTCCACTTT. The genes are TRBV7-2 and TRBJ1-6; the match to TRBD1 covers 10 bases. The germline V gene encodes CDR1 SGHTA and CDR2 FQGNSA. Trimming at V came to 5 bases and at J to 7 bases, leaving 8 bases not matched to a gene. This CDR3 has 16 amino acids.

The V and J genes are TRBV29-1 and TRBJ2-5, with a tentative D call TRBD1 (6 bases). Germline CDR1 reads SQVTM; CDR2 reads ANQGSEA. The CDR3 length is 11 residues. Trimming pared 7 bases from V and 5 bases from J, leaving 11 bases between. The CDR3 DNA sequence: TGCAGCGCCCGGACAGAGGAGACCCAGTACTTC. This codes for CSARTEETQYF.

The chain carries TRBV5-6 and TRBJ2-6; 7 nucleotides align to TRBD1. Germline-derived CDR1 and CDR2 are SGHDT and YYEEEE. CDR3 size: 18 residues. V was clipped by 3 bases and J by 2 bases; unmatched bases: 11. CDR3 residues: CASSSLPWQGAGANVLTF. The CDR3 DNA is TGTGCCAGCAGCTCCCTCCCCTGGCAGGGGGCTGGGGCCAACGTCCTGACTTTC.

The chain has TRBV7-8 and TRBJ1-2; D remains ambiguous. This CDR3 has 15 residues. The V gene lost 4 bases and the J gene lost 4 bases, with 16 bases spanning the gap. Germline CDR1 and CDR2: SGHVS and FQNEAQ. CDR3 amino acids: CASSSPSRGSYGYTF. The CDR3 region has the DNA TGTGCCAGCAGCTCCCCTAGTCGAGGCAGCTATGGCTACACCTTC.

The chain joins TRBV19 to TRBJ2-3; 7 nucleotides match TRBD2. This CDR3 region has 13 residues. The germline gives CDR1 LNHDA, CDR2 SQIVND (reference sequence). V lost 10 bases and J lost 0; bases outside the gene matches: 4. The DNA of the CDR3 is TGTGCCACGAGCGGGACTAGCACAGATACGCAGTATTTT. It codes for CATSGTSTDTQYF.

This chain uses TRBV7-2 with TRBJ1-5; D is possibly TRBD1 (5 bases). Looked up from germline, CDR1 is SGHTA and CDR2 is FQGNSA. V was clipped by 1 base and J by 7 bases, with 14 bases between them. The CDR3 is 15 residues long. The DNA of the CDR3 is TGTGCCAGCAGCTTAGATTCTGAGCGGGGCCAGCCCCAGCATTTT. Translating it yields CASSLDSERGQPQHF.

The chain joins TRBV27 to TRBJ1-2; D is possibly TRBD1 (5 bases). V lost 6 bases, J lost 2 bases, and 16 bases lay in between. This CDR3 has 15 residues. Germline V gene sequence: CDR1 MNHEY, CDR2 SMNVEV (reference sequence). CDR3 coding DNA: TGTGCCAGCAGCATCGGTCAGGGTTGGAACTATGGCTACACCTTC. Amino acid sequence: CASSIGQGWNYGYTF.

The chain joins TRBV9 to TRBJ2-7; possibly TRBD1 for D (6 bases). The V end lost 0 bases, the J end lost 2 bases, and 9 bases lay between the germline ends. Germline lookup yields CDR1 SGDLS and CDR2 YYNGEE. There are 14 residues in the CDR3. This CDR3 is CASSVAWGPYEQYF. For the CDR3, the DNA is TGTGCCAGCAGCGTAGCCTGGGGGCCCTACGAGCAGTACTTC.

The rearrangement joins TRBV4-3 to TRBJ2-1; 8 bases are shared with TRBD1. The CDR3 has 15 amino acids. Per the germline V gene, CDR1 is LGHNA and CDR2 is YSLEER. J gave up 7 bases and V 2 bases, and 7 bases lay outside the gene matches. CDR3 coding DNA: TGCGCCAGCAGCCAACCCGGGACAGGTAGTAATGAGCAGTTCTTC. Its translation is CASSQPGTGSNEQFF.

This rearrangement joins TRBV7-2 to TRBJ2-2; possible D gene TRBD2, 6 bases. V lost 1 base and J 7 bases, leaving 10 bases between the germline ends. CDR1 and CDR2 (germline): SGHTA, FQGNSA. The CDR3 is made up of 14 amino acids. The CDR3 reads CASSLVRGGGELFF. CDR3 bases: TGTGCCAGCAGCTTAGTGCGGGGTGGCGGGGAGCTGTTTTTT. Full variable domain (rest looked up from reference TRBV7-2 and TRBJ2-2): GAGVSQSPSNKVTEKGKDVELRCDPISGHTALYWYRQSLGQGLEFLIYFQGNSAPDKSGLPSDRFSAERTGGSVSTLTIQRTQQEDSAVYLCASSLVRGGGELFFGEGSRLTVL.

V usage is TRBV28 and J usage is TRBJ1-2, with 7 bases aligning to TRBD1. V gave up 4 bases and J gave up 6 bases; unmatched junction bases: 2. The CDR3 is made up of 12 amino acids. From germline, CDR1 is MDHEN and CDR2 SYDVKM. CDR3 loop: CASSSQGDGYTF. Here the CDR3 DNA reads TGTGCCAGCAGTTCTCAGGGGGATGGCTACACCTTC.

V and J are TRBV11-1 and TRBJ2-1; D ambiguous. V lost 4 bases to trimming and J lost 0 bases, with 7 bases between them. This CDR3 spans 14 amino acids. Germline CDR1 SGHAT, CDR2 FQDESV (reference sequence). CDR3 DNA: TGTGCCAGCAGCTACCCCAGCTCCTACAATGAGCAGTTCTTC. It translates to CASSYPSSYNEQFF.

V is TRBV4-3 and J is TRBJ2-7, with a weak D call TRBD2 (7 bases). Germline values: CDR1 LGHNA, CDR2 YSLEER. V shed 1 base and J shed 3 bases, with 13 bases lying between them. The CDR3 length is 15 residues. The CDR3 bases are TGCGCCAGCAGCCAAGGTACGGGGGGCGGCTACGAGCAGTACTTC. Protein product: CASSQGTGGGYEQYF.

The rearrangement joins TRBV3-1 (or the pseudogene TRBV3-2) to TRBJ2-7; 7 nucleotides agree with TRBD2. The CDR3 runs 16 residues. Trimming at V came to 4 bases and at J to 2 bases, leaving 11 bases not matched to a gene. CDR1 is LGHDT and CDR2 is YNNKEL in the germline V gene (reference sequence). As DNA, the CDR3 is TGTGCCAGCAGCCCGCCGGGAGGCGGGGTGCCCTACGAGCAGTACTTC. Its translation is CASSPPGGGVPYEQYF.

V gene TRBV24-1 combines with J gene TRBJ2-3; 12 positions match TRBD2. The CDR3 extends over 17 amino acids. Germline loops: CDR1 KGHDR, CDR2 SFDVKD. V dropped 3 bases and J dropped 3; count of bases not matched to a gene: 6. CDR3 protein: CATSDSGLAGRTDTQYF. In nucleotides, the CDR3 is TGTGCCACCAGTGATAGCGGACTAGCGGGAAGAACAGATACGCAGTATTTT.

The chain has TRBV2 and TRBJ1-2, with D maybe TRBD1 (5 bases). Germline CDR1 SNHLY, CDR2 FYNNEI. Trimming took 3 bases from V and 5 from J, leaving 16 bases between them. The CDR3 runs 15 residues. The CDR3 region is CASSESVDSRYGYTF. The CDR3 region has the DNA TGTGCCAGCAGTGAGTCGGTAGACAGTCGATATGGCTACACCTTC.

The chain carries TRBV29-1 and TRBJ1-5, with D maybe TRBD1 (6 bases). Trimming took 7 bases from V and 4 from J, leaving 17 bases between them. Germline CDR1 and CDR2: SQVTM and ANQGSEA. The CDR3 consists of 14 residues. The CDR3 spells CSAASGGPNQPQHF. The CDR3 DNA reads TGCAGCGCAGCTTCGGGGGGGCCTAATCAGCCCCAGCATTTT.

The chain carries TRBV9 and TRBJ1-6; D is uncertain. Deletions cut 2 bases from V and 0 bases from J, with 12 bases between. Germline CDR1 and CDR2: SGDLS and YYNGEE. The CDR3 contains 17 residues. CDR3 residues: CASSVAPSSSYNSPLHF. CDR3 in DNA: TGTGCCAGCAGCGTGGCCCCGTCAAGCTCCTATAATTCACCCCTCCACTTT.

This clone was detected once. This chain connects TRBV5-6 to TRBJ1-6; 9 nucleotides line up with TRBD1. The J segment lost 7 bases and the V segment lost 4 bases, leaving 9 bases of the junction unmatched. This CDR3 spans 16 amino acids. CDR1 is SGHDT, CDR2 YYEEEE, per germline. DNA of the CDR3: TGTGCCAGCAGCATATACAGGGGGCTTTTCAATTCACCCCTCCACTTT. Amino acids: CASSIYRGLFNSPLHF.

The V and J genes are TRBV6-4 and TRBJ2-2; 7 bases are a match to TRBD2. Germline lookup yields CDR1 MRHNA and CDR2 SNTAGT. This CDR3 is built from 16 residues. V dropped 6 bases and J dropped 0; count of bases not matched to a gene: 7. The CDR3 region has the DNA TGTGCCAGCAGCCTCCGGACTAGGACGAACACCGGGGAGCTGTTTTTT. Translating gives CASSLRTRTNTGELFF.

The DNA for the CDR3 is TGTGCCACTAGATTGGACAGGGGTAGGGAGACCCAGTACTTC. Translated, it gives CATRLDRGRETQYF. The gene calls are TRBV2 and TRBJ2-5; TRBD1 matches at 9 bases. The V gene end was trimmed by 10 bases and the J gene end by 5 bases; junction bases not matched to a gene: 11. Germline values: CDR1 SNHLY, CDR2 FYNNEI. The CDR3 is 14 residues long.

This sequence joins TRBV27 and TRBJ2-7; the D gene is possibly TRBD1 (5 bases). V dropped 7 bases and J dropped 3 bases, with 16 bases sitting between them. CDR1 and CDR2 from the germline V gene are MNHEY and SMNVEV (reference sequence). This CDR3 contains 14 residues. CDR3 region: CASKNPGNIYEQYF. Here the CDR3 DNA reads TGTGCCAGCAAGAACCCAGGGAATATCTACGAGCAGTACTTC.

This clone occurred a few times. J is TRBJ2-7 and V is TRBV5-4; D may be TRBD1 (6 bases). Per germline, CDR1 SGHNT and CDR2 YYREEE (reference sequence). V was shortened by 5 bases and J by 4 bases, with 16 bases between the two germline ends. The CDR3 is 14 residues long. DNA for the CDR3: TGTGCCAGCAGTCGGGACAATCTCGTATACGAGCAGTACTTC. Protein sequence: CASSRDNLVYEQYF.

The chain recombines TRBV5-1 with TRBJ2-5, with 8 bases fitting TRBD1. CDR3 length: 15 amino acids. Trimming cost V 3 bases and J 5 bases; bases outside gene matches: 9. Germline assignment: CDR1 SGHRS and CDR2 YFSETQ. CDR3 sequence (DNA): TGCGCCAGCAGCTCCCCTAGGACAGGGACGGAGACCCAGTACTTC. Its protein product is CASSSPRTGTETQYF.

The sample holds one count of this clone. This chain uses TRBV19 with TRBJ1-4; D is ambiguous. Germline-derived CDR1 and CDR2 are LNHDA and SQIVND (reference sequence). V shed 5 bases and J shed 2 bases, with 12 bases lying between them. The CDR3 totals 15 residues. The CDR3 DNA sequence: TGTGCCAGTAGTCACGGGGATCTGACTAATGAAAAACTGTTTTTT. Translation gives CASSHGDLTNEKLFF.